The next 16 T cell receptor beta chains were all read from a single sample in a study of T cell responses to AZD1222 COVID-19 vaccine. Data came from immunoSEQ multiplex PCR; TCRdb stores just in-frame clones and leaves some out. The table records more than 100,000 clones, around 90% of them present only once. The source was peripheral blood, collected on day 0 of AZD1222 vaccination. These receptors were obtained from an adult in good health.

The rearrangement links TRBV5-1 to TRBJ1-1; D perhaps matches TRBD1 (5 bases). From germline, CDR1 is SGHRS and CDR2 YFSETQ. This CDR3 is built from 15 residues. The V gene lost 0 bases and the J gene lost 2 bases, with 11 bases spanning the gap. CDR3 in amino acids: CASSLVGQGNTEAFF. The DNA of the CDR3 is TGCGCCAGCAGCTTGGTTGGTCAGGGTAACACTGAAGCTTTCTTT. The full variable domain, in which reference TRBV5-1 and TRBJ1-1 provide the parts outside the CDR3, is KAGVTQTPRYLIKTRGQQVTLSCSPISGHRSVSWYQQTPGQGLQFLFEYFSETQRNKGNFPGRFSGRQFSNSRSEMNVSTLELGDSALYLCASSLVGQGNTEAFFGQGTRLTVV.

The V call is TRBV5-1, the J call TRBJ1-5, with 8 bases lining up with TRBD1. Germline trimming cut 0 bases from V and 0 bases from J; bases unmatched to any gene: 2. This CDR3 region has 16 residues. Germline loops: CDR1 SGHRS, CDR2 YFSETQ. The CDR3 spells CASSLGQGNSNQPQHF. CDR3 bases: TGCGCCAGCAGCTTGGGACAGGGGAATAGCAATCAGCCCCAGCATTTT.

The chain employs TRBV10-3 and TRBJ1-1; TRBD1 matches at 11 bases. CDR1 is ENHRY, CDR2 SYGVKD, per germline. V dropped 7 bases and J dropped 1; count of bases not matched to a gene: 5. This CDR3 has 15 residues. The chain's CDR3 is CAIKTGQGGNTEAFF. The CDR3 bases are TGTGCCATCAAGACGGGACAGGGGGGGAACACTGAAGCTTTCTTT.

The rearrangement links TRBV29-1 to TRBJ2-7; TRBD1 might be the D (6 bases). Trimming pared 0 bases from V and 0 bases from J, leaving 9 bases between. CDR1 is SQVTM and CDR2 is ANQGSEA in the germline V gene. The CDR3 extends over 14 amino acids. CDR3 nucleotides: TGCAGCGTTGAAGAGACAGGTAGCTCCTACGAGCAGTACTTC. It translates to CSVEETGSSYEQYF.

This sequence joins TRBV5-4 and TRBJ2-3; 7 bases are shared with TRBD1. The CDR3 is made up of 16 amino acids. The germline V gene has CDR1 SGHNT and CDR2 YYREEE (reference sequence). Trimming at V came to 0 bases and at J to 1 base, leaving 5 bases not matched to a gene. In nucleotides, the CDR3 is TGTGCCAGCAGCTTGGGGCAGGGGGTAGGCACAGATACGCAGTATTTT. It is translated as CASSLGQGVGTDTQYF.

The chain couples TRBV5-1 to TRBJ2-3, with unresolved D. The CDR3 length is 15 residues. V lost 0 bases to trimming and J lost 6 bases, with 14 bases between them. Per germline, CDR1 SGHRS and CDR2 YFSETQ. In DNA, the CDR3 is TGCGCCAGCAGCTTGGGGACGGGCCCGAGGGATACGCAGTATTTT. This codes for CASSLGTGPRDTQYF.

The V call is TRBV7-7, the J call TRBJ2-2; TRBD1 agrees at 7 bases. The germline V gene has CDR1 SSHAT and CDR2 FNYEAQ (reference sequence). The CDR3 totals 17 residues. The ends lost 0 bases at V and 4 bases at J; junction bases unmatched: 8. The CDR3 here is CASSLAAGGPGTGELFF. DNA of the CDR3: TGTGCCAGCAGCTTAGCGGCAGGGGGTCCTGGCACCGGGGAGCTGTTTTTT.

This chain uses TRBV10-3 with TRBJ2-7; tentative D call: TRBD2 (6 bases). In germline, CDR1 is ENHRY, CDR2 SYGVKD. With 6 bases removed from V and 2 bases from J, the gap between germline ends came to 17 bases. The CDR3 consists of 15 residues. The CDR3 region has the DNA TGTGCCATCAGCCCGCCGGGACTCCTAACCTACGAGCAGTACTTC. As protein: CAISPPGLLTYEQYF.

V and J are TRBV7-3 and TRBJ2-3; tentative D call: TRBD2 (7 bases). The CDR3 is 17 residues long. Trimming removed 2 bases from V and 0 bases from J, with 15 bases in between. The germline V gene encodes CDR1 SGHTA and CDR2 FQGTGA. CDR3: CASSLGGGSTSTDTQYF. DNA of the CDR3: TGTGCCAGCAGCTTAGGGGGGGGCTCGACTAGCACAGATACGCAGTATTTT.

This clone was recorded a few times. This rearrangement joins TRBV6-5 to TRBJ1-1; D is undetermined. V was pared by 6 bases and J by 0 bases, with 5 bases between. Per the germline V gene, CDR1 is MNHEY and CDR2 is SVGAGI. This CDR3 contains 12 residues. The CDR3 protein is CASSSMNTEAFF. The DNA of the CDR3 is TGTGCCAGCAGCAGTATGAACACTGAAGCTTTCTTT.

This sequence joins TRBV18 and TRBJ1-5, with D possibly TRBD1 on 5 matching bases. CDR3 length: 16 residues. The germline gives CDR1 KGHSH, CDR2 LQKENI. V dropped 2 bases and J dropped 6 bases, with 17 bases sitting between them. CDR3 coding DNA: TGTGCCAGCTCACCATCGCCCCCAGGGACGGGTCAGCCCCAGCATTTT. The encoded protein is CASSPSPPGTGQPQHF. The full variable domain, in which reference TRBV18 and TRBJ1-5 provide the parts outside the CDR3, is NAGVMQNPRHLVRRRGQEARLRCSPMKGHSHVYWYRQLPEEGLKFMVYLQKENIIDESGMPKERFSAEFPKEGPSILRIQQVVRGDSAAYFCASSPSPPGTGQPQHFGDGTRLSIL.

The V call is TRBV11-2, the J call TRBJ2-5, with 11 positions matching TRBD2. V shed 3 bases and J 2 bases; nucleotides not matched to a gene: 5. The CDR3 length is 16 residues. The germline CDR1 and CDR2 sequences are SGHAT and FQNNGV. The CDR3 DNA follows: TGTGCCAGCAGCTTTAGCGGGGGGGGCGGACAAGAGACCCAGTACTTC. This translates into CASSFSGGGGQETQYF.

The chain's CDR3 is CASSYSEGSPTEAFF. The CDR3 DNA is TGTGCCAGCAGTTACTCGGAAGGGAGCCCGACTGAAGCTTTCTTT. J is TRBJ1-1 and V is TRBV6-5; D call uncertain. Trimming removed 0 bases from V and 5 bases from J, with 13 bases in between. The CDR3 contains 15 residues. CDR1 is MNHEY, CDR2 SVGAGI, per germline.

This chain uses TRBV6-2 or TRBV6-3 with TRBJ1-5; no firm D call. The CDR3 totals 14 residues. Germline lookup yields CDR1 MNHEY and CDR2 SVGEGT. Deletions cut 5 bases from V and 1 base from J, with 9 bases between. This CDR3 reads CASSGSQSNQPQHF. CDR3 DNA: TGTGCCAGCAGTGGCTCCCAGAGCAATCAGCCCCAGCATTTT.

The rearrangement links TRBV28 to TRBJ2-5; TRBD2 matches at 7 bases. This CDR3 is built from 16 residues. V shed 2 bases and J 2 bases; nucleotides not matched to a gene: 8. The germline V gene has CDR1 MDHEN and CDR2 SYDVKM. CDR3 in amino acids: CASSLRLAEPQETQYF. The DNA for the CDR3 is TGTGCCAGCAGTTTAAGGCTAGCGGAACCGCAAGAGACCCAGTACTTC.

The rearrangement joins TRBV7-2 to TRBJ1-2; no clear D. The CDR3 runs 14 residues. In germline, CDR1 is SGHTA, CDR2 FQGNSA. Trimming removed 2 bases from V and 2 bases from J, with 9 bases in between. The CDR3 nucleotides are TGTGCCAGCAGCTTATCGGCCCAGAACTATGGCTACACCTTC. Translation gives CASSLSAQNYGYTF.